This TCR beta chain was sequenced during a study of CD8 T cells in ankylosing spondylitis. Findings of the study overall: Earlier literature documents some of the motif variants in reactive arthritis synovial fluid and blood. Eight highly homologous variants formed a TCR beta motif that appeared characteristic of ankylosing spondylitis blood. It was reported that disease-linked clones were significantly enriched in matched ankylosing spondylitis synovial fluid.

TCRdb passed the 5' RACE reads through MiXCR, listing each CDR3 protein once. The sample has some 37,000 distinct CDR3 sequences, 15% to 20% seen once. On this clonotype: The antigen remains undetermined.

The V gene lost 4 bases and the J gene lost 2 bases, with 13 bases spanning the gap. Germline CDR1 SGHKS, CDR2 YYEKEE (reference sequence). CDR3 length equals 14 residues. Material for sequencing was blood. This TCR was sampled from a male donor with ankylosing spondylitis or in good health (not recorded which). The V gene is TRBV5-5, the J gene TRBJ2-7; no definite D call. The CDR3 coding sequence is TGTGCCAGCAGCCCCAGGACGGATGCCTACGAGCAGTACTTC. This sequence encodes CASSPRTDAYEQYF.